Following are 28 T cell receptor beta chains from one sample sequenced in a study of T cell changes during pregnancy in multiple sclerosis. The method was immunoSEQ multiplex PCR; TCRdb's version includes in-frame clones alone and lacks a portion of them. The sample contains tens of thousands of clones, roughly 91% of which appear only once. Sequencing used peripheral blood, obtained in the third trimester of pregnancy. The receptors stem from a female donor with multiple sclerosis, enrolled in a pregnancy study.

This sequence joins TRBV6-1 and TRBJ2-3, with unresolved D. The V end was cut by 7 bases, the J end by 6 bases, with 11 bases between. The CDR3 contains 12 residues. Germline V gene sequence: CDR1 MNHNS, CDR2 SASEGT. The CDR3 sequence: CASTPVVDTQYF. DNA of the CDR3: TGTGCCAGCACCCCAGTCGTTGATACGCAGTATTTT.

CDR3: CASSLPDRPYEQYF. For the CDR3, the DNA is TGTGCCAGCAGCTTACCCGACAGGCCCTACGAGCAGTACTTC. The chain couples TRBV11-2 to TRBJ2-7; possibly TRBD1 for D (6 bases). This CDR3 spans 14 amino acids. V dropped 2 bases and J dropped 2 bases, with 10 bases sitting between them. CDR1 SGHAT and CDR2 FQNNGV come from the germline V gene.

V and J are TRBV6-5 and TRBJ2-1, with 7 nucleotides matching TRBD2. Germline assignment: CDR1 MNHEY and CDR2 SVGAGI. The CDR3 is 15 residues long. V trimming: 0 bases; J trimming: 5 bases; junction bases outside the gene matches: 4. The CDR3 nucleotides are TGTGCCAGCAGTTACTCGGGGGGGGGAAACAATGAGCAGTTCTTC. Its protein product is CASSYSGGGNNEQFF.

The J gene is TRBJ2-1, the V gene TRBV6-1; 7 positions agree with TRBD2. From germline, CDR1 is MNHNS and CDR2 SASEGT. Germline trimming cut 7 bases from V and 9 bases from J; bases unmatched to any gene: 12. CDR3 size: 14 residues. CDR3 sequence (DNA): TGTGCCAGCACGCAGTCTAATTCGGGAGGTGAGCAGTTCTTC. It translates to CASTQSNSGGEQFF.

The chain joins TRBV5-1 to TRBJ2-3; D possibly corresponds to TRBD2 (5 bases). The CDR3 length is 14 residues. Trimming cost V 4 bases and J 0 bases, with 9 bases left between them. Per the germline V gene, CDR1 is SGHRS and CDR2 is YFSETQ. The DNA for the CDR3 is TGCGCCAGCAGCCTGGGAGATAGCACAGATACGCAGTATTTT. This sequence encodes CASSLGDSTDTQYF.

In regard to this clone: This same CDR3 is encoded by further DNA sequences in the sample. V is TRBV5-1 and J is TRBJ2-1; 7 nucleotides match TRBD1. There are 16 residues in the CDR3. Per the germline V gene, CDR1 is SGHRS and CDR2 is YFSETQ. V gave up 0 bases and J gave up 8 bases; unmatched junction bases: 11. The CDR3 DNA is TGCGCCAGCAGCTTGGGAGACAGGGACCTAGGGGATGAGCAGTTCTTC. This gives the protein CASSLGDRDLGDEQFF.

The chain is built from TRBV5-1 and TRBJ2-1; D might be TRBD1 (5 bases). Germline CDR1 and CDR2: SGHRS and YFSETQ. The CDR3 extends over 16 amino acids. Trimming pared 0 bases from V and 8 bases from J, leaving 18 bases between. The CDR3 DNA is TGCGCCAGCAGCTTGGGCCCCACAGGACGCCTAGATGAGCAGTTCTTC. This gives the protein CASSLGPTGRLDEQFF.

CDR3 nucleotides: TGTGCCAGCAGCTTTCCCGGGACAGGGTCCTACGAGCAGTACTTC. Translation gives CASSFPGTGSYEQYF. The V gene is TRBV5-6, the J gene TRBJ2-7, with 9 nucleotides matching TRBD1. The CDR3 runs 15 residues. Per the germline V gene, CDR1 is SGHDT and CDR2 is YYEEEE. V trimming: 2 bases; J trimming: 1 base; junction bases outside the gene matches: 4.

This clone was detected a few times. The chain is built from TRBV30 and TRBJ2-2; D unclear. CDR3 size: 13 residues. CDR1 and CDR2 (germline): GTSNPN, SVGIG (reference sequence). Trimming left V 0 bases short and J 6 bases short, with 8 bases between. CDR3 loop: CAWSVNYAGELFF. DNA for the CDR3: TGTGCCTGGAGTGTAAATTATGCCGGGGAGCTGTTTTTT.

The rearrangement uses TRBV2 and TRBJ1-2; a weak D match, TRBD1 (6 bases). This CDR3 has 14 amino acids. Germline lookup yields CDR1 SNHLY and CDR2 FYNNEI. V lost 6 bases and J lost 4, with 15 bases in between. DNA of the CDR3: TGTGCCAGCAGGGGCGGGGGCGCAGGCTATGGCTACACCTTC. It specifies CASRGGGAGYGYTF.

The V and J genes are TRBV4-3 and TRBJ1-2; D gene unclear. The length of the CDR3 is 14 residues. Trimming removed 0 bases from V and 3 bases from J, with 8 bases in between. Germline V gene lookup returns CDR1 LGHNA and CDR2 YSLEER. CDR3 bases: TGCGCCAGCAGCCAAGATTCACGGTACTATGGCTACACCTTC. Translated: CASSQDSRYYGYTF.

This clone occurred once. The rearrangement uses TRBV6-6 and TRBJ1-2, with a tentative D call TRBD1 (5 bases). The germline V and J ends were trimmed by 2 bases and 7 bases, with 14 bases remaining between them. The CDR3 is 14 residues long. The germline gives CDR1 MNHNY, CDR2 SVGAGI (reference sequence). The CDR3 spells CASSYVGEAGGYTF. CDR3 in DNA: TGTGCCAGCAGTTACGTAGGGGAAGCAGGTGGCTACACCTTC.

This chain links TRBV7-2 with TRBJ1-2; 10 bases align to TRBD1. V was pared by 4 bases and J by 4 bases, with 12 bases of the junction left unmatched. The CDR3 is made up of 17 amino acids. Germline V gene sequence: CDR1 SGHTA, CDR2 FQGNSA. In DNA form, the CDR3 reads TGTGCCAGCAGCTCCCACGCCGGGACAGGGGTCCTCTATGGCTACACCTTC. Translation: CASSSHAGTGVLYGYTF. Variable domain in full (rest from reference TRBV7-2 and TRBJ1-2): GAGVSQSPSNKVTEKGKDVELRCDPISGHTALYWYRQSLGQGLEFLIYFQGNSAPDKSGLPSDRFSAERTGGSVSTLTIQRTQQEDSAVYLCASSSHAGTGVLYGYTFGSGTRLTVV.

The CDR3 reads CASSLRTGTPNTGELFF. For the CDR3, the DNA is TGCGCCAGCAGCTTGAGGACAGGGACTCCGAACACCGGGGAGCTGTTTTTT. The rearrangement uses TRBV5-1 and TRBJ2-2; TRBD1 matches 8 bases. With 1 base clipped from V and 0 bases from J, the junction kept 5 bases outside the gene matches. CDR1 is SGHRS and CDR2 is YFSETQ in the germline V gene. This CDR3 has 17 amino acids.

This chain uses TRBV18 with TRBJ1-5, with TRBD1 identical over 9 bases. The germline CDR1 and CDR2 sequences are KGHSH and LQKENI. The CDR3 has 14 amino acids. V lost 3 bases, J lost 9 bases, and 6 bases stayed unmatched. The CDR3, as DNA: TGTGCCAGCTCACCTGACAGGGGGAGAGGGCCCCAGCATTTT. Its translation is CASSPDRGRGPQHF. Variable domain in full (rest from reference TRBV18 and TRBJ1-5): NAGVMQNPRHLVRRRGQEARLRCSPMKGHSHVYWYRQLPEEGLKFMVYLQKENIIDESGMPKERFSAEFPKEGPSILRIQQVVRGDSAAYFCASSPDRGRGPQHFGDGTRLSIL.

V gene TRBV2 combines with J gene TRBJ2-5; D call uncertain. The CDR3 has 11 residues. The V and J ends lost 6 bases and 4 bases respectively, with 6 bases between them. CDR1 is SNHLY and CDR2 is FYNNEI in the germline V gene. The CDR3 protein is CASRLVETQYF. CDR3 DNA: TGTGCCAGCAGGCTAGTAGAGACCCAGTACTTC.

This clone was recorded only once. Here the CDR3 DNA reads TGTGCCAGCAGCTTTCTTGGCGGATGGAGCACAGATACGCAGTATTTT. Encoded protein: CASSFLGGWSTDTQYF. The J gene is TRBJ2-3, the V gene TRBV7-2, with D uncertain. Germline V gives CDR1 SGHTA, CDR2 FQGNSA. The CDR3 contains 16 residues. Trimming removed 3 bases at V and 0 bases at J, with 13 bases between.

CDR3 loop: CASSQTDRGGMGKQPQHF. CDR3 coding DNA: TGTGCCAGCAGCCAAACTGACAGAGGTGGAATGGGGAAACAGCCCCAGCATTTT. V is TRBV4-2 and J is TRBJ1-5; D is possibly TRBD1 (5 bases). CDR1 and CDR2 (germline): LGHNA, YNFKEQ. Trimming took off 2 bases at V and 7 bases at J, with 24 bases between the two ends. This CDR3 region has 18 residues.

CDR3 in DNA: TGTGCCTGGAGTGTCGGGACAGGTACCTACGAGCAGTACTTC. Its protein is CAWSVGTGTYEQYF. The chain links TRBV30 to TRBJ2-7; 8 bases agree with TRBD1. Per the germline V gene, CDR1 is GTSNPN and CDR2 is SVGIG (reference sequence). The CDR3 extends over 14 amino acids. V lost 0 bases and J lost 2; bases outside the gene matches: 3.

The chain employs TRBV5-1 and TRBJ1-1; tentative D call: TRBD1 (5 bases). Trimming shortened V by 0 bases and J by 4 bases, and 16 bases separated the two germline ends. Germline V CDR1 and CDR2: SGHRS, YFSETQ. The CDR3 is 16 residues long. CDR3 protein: CASSLALTVSGTEAFF. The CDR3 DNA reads TGCGCCAGCAGCTTGGCCCTGACAGTCTCGGGCACTGAAGCTTTCTTT.

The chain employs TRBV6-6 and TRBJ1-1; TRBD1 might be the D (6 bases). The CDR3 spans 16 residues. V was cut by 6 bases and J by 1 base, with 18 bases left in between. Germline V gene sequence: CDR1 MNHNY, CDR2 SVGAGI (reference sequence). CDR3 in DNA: TGTGCCAGCAGCCTCAACCCGACAGGAGAGAACACTGAAGCTTTCTTT. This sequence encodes CASSLNPTGENTEAFF.

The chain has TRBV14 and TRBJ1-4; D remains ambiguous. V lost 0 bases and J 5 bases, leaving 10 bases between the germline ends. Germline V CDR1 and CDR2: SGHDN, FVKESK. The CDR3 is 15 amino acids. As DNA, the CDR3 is TGTGCCAGCAGCCAAGATAGCCAGCGAAATGAAAAACTGTTTTTT. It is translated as CASSQDSQRNEKLFF.

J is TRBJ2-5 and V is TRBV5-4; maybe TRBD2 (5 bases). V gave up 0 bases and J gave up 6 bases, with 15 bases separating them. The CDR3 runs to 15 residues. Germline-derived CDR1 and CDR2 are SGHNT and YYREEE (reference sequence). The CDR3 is CASSLGGGDRKTQYF. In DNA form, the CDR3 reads TGTGCCAGCAGCTTGGGAGGAGGAGATAGAAAGACCCAGTACTTC.

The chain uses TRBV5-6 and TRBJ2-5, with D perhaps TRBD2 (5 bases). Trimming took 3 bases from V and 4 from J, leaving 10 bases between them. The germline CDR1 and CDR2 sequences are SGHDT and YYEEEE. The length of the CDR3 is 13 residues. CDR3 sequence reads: CASSYIRGETQYF. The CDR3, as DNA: TGTGCCAGCAGCTACATACGGGGAGAGACCCAGTACTTC.

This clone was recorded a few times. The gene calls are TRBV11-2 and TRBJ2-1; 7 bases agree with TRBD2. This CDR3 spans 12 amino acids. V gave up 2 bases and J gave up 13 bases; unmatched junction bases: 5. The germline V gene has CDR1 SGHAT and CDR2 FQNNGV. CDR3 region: CASSLYVGLQFF. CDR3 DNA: TGTGCCAGCAGCTTATACGTGGGACTACAGTTCTTC.

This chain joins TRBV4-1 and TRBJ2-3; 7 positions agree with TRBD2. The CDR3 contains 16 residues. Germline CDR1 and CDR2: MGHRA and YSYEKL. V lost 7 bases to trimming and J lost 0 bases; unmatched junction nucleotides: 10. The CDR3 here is CASNWNKAGSTDTQYF. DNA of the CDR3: TGCGCCAGCAACTGGAACAAAGCGGGGAGCACAGATACGCAGTATTTT.

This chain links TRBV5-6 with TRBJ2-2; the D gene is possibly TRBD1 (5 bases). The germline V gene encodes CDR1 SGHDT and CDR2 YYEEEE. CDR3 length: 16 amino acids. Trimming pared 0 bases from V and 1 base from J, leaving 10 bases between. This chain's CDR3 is CASSLARQMNTGELFF. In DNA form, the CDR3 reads TGTGCCAGCAGCTTGGCCCGACAGATGAACACCGGGGAGCTGTTTTTT.

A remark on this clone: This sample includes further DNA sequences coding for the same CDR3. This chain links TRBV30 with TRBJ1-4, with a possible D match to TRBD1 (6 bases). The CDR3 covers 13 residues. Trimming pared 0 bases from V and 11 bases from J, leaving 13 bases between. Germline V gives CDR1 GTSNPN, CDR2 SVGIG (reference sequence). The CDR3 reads CAWSVQGFGKLFF. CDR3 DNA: TGTGCCTGGAGTGTACAGGGTTTCGGGAAACTGTTTTTT. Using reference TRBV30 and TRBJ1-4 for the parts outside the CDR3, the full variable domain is SQTIHQWPATLVQPVGSPLSLECTVEGTSNPNLYWYRQAAGRGLQLLFYSVGIGQISSEVPQNLSASRPQDRQFILSSKKLLLSDSGFYLCAWSVQGFGKLFFGSGTQLSVL.